These 17 T cell receptor beta chains originate from one sample sequenced in a study of human T cells and chemical hapten exposure. TCRdb used MiXCR to reprocess the RACE reads, holding one entry per CDR3 protein. The sample has over 300,000 distinct CDR3 sequences, 4.5% to 5.5% seen once; the top ten hold 2.6%. Indicated time point: pre-sensitization, week 0. Sample treatment: therapeutic diphenylcyclopropenone sensitization with weekly scalp DPC. The sequenced sample was whole blood, obtained in connection with sensitization to the hapten diphenylcyclopropenone (DPC). The origin of the receptors is a woman between 50 and 59 years old with alopecia areata. Some clones in this sample may be carry-over from other donors' samples.

A few counts support this clonotype. This chain connects TRBV4-1 to TRBJ2-5, with D possibly matching TRBD1 (6 bases). The CDR3 covers 14 residues. Germline-derived CDR1 and CDR2 are MGHRA and YSYEKL. Trimming cost V 4 bases and J 1 base, with 10 bases left between them. CDR3 protein: CASSLRQAQETQYF. DNA for the CDR3: TGCGCCAGCAGCCTCCGACAGGCCCAAGAGACCCAGTACTTC.

This clonotype was seen ten or more times. The chain carries TRBV7-9 and TRBJ2-7; D unclear. V lost 6 bases, J lost 4 bases, and 7 bases lay in between. Germline values: CDR1 SEHNR, CDR2 FQNEAQ (reference sequence). The CDR3 contains 11 residues. The CDR3: CASSRQYEQYF. For the CDR3, the DNA is TGTGCCAGCAGTCGTCAGTACGAGCAGTACTTC.

This clonotype was detected only a few times. The CDR3 region has the DNA TGTGCCAGCAGCCCGGGGCCCCCAAACATTCAGTACTTC. The encoded protein is CASSPGPPNIQYF. The J gene is TRBJ2-4, the V gene TRBV7-2, with D perhaps being TRBD1 or TRBD2 (5 bases each). This CDR3 has 13 amino acids. V was cut by 5 bases and J by 6 bases, with 11 bases left in between. Germline V gene sequence: CDR1 SGHTA, CDR2 FQGNSA.

This clonotype was counted a few times. J is TRBJ2-7 and V is TRBV6-1, with 7 bases fitting TRBD2. This CDR3 is 12 amino acids long. Germline V gene lookup returns CDR1 MNHNS and CDR2 SASEGT. The V segment lost 4 bases and the J segment 9 bases; nucleotides outside the gene matches: 6. The CDR3 DNA reads as TGTGCCAGCAGTGGGACTAGGCTGGTGCAGTACTTC. The encoded protein is CASSGTRLVQYF.

This sequence joins TRBV4-2 and TRBJ1-1, with unresolved D. The CDR3 is 17 residues long. V lost 0 bases and J lost 1, with 15 bases in between. Looked up from germline, CDR1 is LGHNA and CDR2 is YNFKEQ. The DNA of the CDR3 is TGTGCCAGCAGCCAAGATAAAGGGCCGGAAACGAACACTGAAGCTTTCTTT. Translated, it gives CASSQDKGPETNTEAFF.

This clonotype was seen at least ten times. The rearrangement uses TRBV3-1 and TRBJ2-7; D uncertain. The CDR3 length is 17 residues. The germline gives CDR1 LGHDT, CDR2 YNNKEL (reference sequence). The V gene lost 0 bases and the J gene lost 9 bases, with 24 bases spanning the gap. The CDR3 region has the DNA TGTGCCAGCAGCCAAGACATAGGCCCGGACCGACTCTATCCGCAGTACTTC. It encodes CASSQDIGPDRLYPQYF.

This chain links TRBV6-2 or TRBV6-3 with TRBJ2-5, with D possibly TRBD2 on 5 matching bases. In germline, CDR1 is MNHEY, CDR2 SVGEGT. The V end was cut by 2 bases, the J end by 3 bases, with 7 bases between. The CDR3 has 13 residues. The DNA of the CDR3 is TGTGCCAGCAGTTACGAGGGCGAAGAGACCCAGTACTTC. It encodes CASSYEGEETQYF.

This clonotype showed up many times. V gene TRBV20-1 combines with J gene TRBJ2-1, with 8 bases aligning to TRBD2. The CDR3 loop spans 16 amino acids. Germline values: CDR1 DFQATT, CDR2 SNEGSKA (reference sequence). The V and J ends lost 0 bases and 2 bases, in that order; junction bases with no gene match: 6. CDR3 residues: CSARDQTSVAYNEQFF. Here the CDR3 DNA reads TGCAGTGCTAGAGACCAGACTAGCGTAGCCTACAATGAGCAGTTCTTC.

The table lists this clonotype with a few counts. The chain uses TRBV3-1 and TRBJ2-7; possible D gene TRBD2, 7 bases. This CDR3 region has 15 residues. The germline V gene has CDR1 LGHDT and CDR2 YNNKEL (reference sequence). Deletions cut 1 base from V and 4 bases from J, with 14 bases between. CDR3 nucleotides: TGTGCCAGCAGCCAAGTGTGGGGAGGGGGATACGAGCAGTACTTC. It translates to CASSQVWGGGYEQYF.

This chain uses TRBV20-1 with TRBJ2-3; 9 bases are shared with TRBD2. With V trimmed by 1 base and J by 8 bases, 7 bases remained unmatched. The CDR3 is 14 residues long. Looked up from germline, CDR1 is DFQATT and CDR2 is SNEGSKA (reference sequence). CDR3 sequence: CSARGPAGGGTQYF. CDR3 sequence (DNA): TGCAGTGCTAGAGGCCCAGCGGGGGGCGGTACGCAGTATTTT.

This clonotype came up many times. The V gene is TRBV29-1, the J gene TRBJ1-1; D is possibly TRBD1 (6 bases). The germline CDR1 and CDR2 sequences are SQVTM and ANQGSEA. Trimming shortened V by 7 bases and J by 1 base, and 10 bases separated the two germline ends. This CDR3 region has 12 residues. The CDR3, as DNA: TGCAGCGGGGGGGCTCAGAACACTGAAGCTTTCTTT. It codes for CSGGAQNTEAFF. Full variable domain (rest looked up from reference TRBV29-1 and TRBJ1-1): SAVISQKPSRDICQRGTSLTIQCQVDSQVTMMFWYRQQPGQSLTLIATANQGSEATYESGFVIDKFPISRPNLTFSTLTVSNMSPEDSSIYLCSGGAQNTEAFFGQGTRLTVV.

Comment on this clonotype: This may come from a read error, since a much larger clone is one base off. The chain recombines TRBV27 with TRBJ2-1; 7 positions match TRBD2. V dropped 3 bases and J dropped 14; count of bases not matched to a gene: 7. CDR3 size: 12 residues. CDR1 is MNHEY, CDR2 SMNVEV, per germline (reference sequence). CDR3 coding DNA: TGTGCCAGCAGTTTCGCGGGACGGGAGGAGTTCTTC. Protein product: CASSFAGREEFF.

This clonotype was observed many times. The chain has TRBV4-2 and TRBJ2-6; D is uncertain. Germline CDR1 is LGHNA and CDR2 is YNFKEQ. This CDR3 contains 16 residues. Trimming removed 0 bases at V and 4 bases at J, with 10 bases between. DNA for the CDR3: TGTGCCAGCAGCCAAGACGGCTTGGCCGGGGCCAACGTCCTGACTTTC. Protein sequence: CASSQDGLAGANVLTF.

There are many counts of this clonotype. The rearrangement joins TRBV27 to TRBJ2-1, with D possibly being TRBD1 (6 bases). Germline V gives CDR1 MNHEY, CDR2 SMNVEV (reference sequence). V shed 8 bases and J shed 3 bases, with 11 bases lying between them. This CDR3 region has 13 residues. The CDR3 DNA follows: TGTGCCAGCGGGGGCGGGTTCTACAATGAGCAGTTCTTC. It codes for CASGGGFYNEQFF.

The chain joins TRBV29-1 to TRBJ2-1, with TRBD2 matching over 7 bases. Per germline, CDR1 SQVTM and CDR2 ANQGSEA. The CDR3 totals 12 residues. CDR3 coding DNA: TGCGGCGGGGAGCGGGGCTACAATGAGCAGTTCTTC. As protein: CGGERGYNEQFF.

This clonotype was seen repeatedly, ten times or more. The V and J genes are TRBV6-1 and TRBJ1-2; D ambiguous. The V end lost 0 bases, the J end lost 7 bases, and 15 bases lay between the germline ends. CDR3 size: 15 residues. Germline CDR1 reads MNHNS; CDR2 reads SASEGT. CDR3 coding DNA: TGTGCCAGCAGTGAAGCCCCCGCCCAGTTGACTGGCTACACCTTC. Translation gives CASSEAPAQLTGYTF.

The chain has TRBV4-2 and TRBJ2-2; TRBD1 aligns across 8 bases. The CDR3 has 17 amino acids. Germline lookup yields CDR1 LGHNA and CDR2 YNFKEQ. J lost 4 bases, V lost 2 bases, and 9 bases had no gene match. The CDR3 DNA is TGTGCCAGCAGCCAACCCGGACAGGGAAGCGGCACCGGGGAGCTGTTTTTT. Residues: CASSQPGQGSGTGELFF.